This T cell receptor (beta chain) was sequenced in a study of immune evolution from preneoplasia to lung adenocarcinoma. Overall study results and limits: KRAS-mutant nodules had the highest T cell clonality.

From germline, CDR1 is SQVTM and CDR2 ANQGSEA. V was clipped by 0 bases and J by 8 bases, with 13 bases between them. This CDR3 is 13 amino acids long. For this clone: Antigen unknown.

Macro-dissection enriched premalignant or tumor cells before nucleic acid extraction. Using immunoSEQ multiplex PCR, the repertoire was profiled, and TCRdb retains in-frame clones only, with some absent. The sample has more than 8,500 clones; 90% are singletons. This receptor was obtained from a person aged 65 to 85 with invasive lung adenocarcinoma. The chain has TRBV29-1 and TRBJ1-2; D is possibly TRBD1 (6 bases). Sample: FFPE invasive lung adenocarcinoma tissue. As DNA, the CDR3 is TGCAGCGTTGAAGAGGGGGGGCGCGCGGGCTACACCTTC. This sequence encodes CSVEEGGRAGYTF.